The 9 T cell receptor beta chains presented below share a single source sample, sequenced in a study of tumor and adjacent non-tumor tissue in lung cancer. The template was RNA from unsorted bulk tissue. More than 3 cm separated this lung sample from the edge of the tumor. Three rounds of nested PCR, following a modified ARM-PCR protocol, produced the TCRbeta library. MiXCR, run by TCRdb on the multiplex PCR reads, gives a single entry per CDR3 protein. In the table there are 90,000 to 110,000 distinct CDR3 sequences, 62% of which are singletons. Sequenced sample: distant non-tumor lung tissue. The receptors originated from a man aged 60 to 69 with non-small cell lung cancer.

Remarks on this clonotype: One end of the junction does not line up with germline, which may come from a read error. J is TRBJ2-3 and V is TRBV11-2; D uncertain. This CDR3 spans 11 amino acids. The germline gives CDR1 SGHAT, CDR2 FQNNGV. The CDR3 sequence is CANKEADTQYF. The CDR3 coding sequence is TGTGCCAACAAAGAGGCAGATACACAGTATTTT.

In its sample, this clonotype ranks as medium-sized (0.01 to 0.1%). The chain carries TRBV11-1 and TRBJ1-1; the D is unclear. There are 15 residues in the CDR3. Germline values: CDR1 SGHAT, CDR2 FQDESV (reference sequence). V was shortened by 2 bases and J by 4 bases, with 14 bases between the two germline ends. Here the CDR3 reads CASSLRWQAGTEAFF. The DNA for the CDR3 is TGTGCCAGCAGCTTACGGTGGCAGGCGGGCACTGAAGCTTTCTTT.

This clonotype was picked up one time. The CDR3 does not end in the conserved phenylalanine or tryptophan, so this is likely a read error. The chain joins TRBV6-5 to TRBJ2-2; no clear D gene. Germline values: CDR1 MNHEY, CDR2 SVGAGI. This CDR3 has 16 amino acids. This CDR3 reads CASNYSRTANTGELFY. DNA for the CDR3: TGCGCCAGCAATTACTCTAGGACGGCCAACACCGGCGAGCTGTTTTAT.

This clonotype occurred a few times. At one of its ends the junction is not consistent with the germline gene, which may arise from a read error. For the CDR3, the DNA is TGTGCCAGCAGCTTAGTTCCACCAGGAGGAGAGATCCAGTACTTC. It translates to CASSLVPPGGEIQYF. The rearrangement joins TRBV11-2 to TRBJ2-5; TRBD2 is a possible D gene (5 bases). This CDR3 contains 15 residues. Germline loops: CDR1 SGHAT, CDR2 FQNNGV. Full variable domain (missing parts from reference TRBV11-2 and TRBJ2-5): EAGVAQSPRYKIIEKRQSVAFWCNPISGHATLYWYQQILGQGPKLLIQFQNNGVVDDSQLPKDRFSAERLKGVDSTLKIQPAKLEDSAVYLCASSLVPPGGEIQYFGPGTRLLVL.

A note on this clonotype: A much bigger clone sits one base away, suggesting this may be a read error. The rearrangement joins TRBV20-1 to TRBJ1-1; TRBD1 might be the D (5 bases). CDR3 length: 10 amino acids. CDR1 and CDR2 (germline): DFQATT, SNEGSKA (reference sequence). V was pared by 6 bases and J by 12 bases, with 14 bases between. CDR3 loop: CSAGSGRTFF. In nucleotides, the CDR3 is TGCAGTGCGGGGTCAGGGAGGACTTTCTTT.

This clonotype was detected many times. CDR3 sequence (DNA): TGTGCCAGCAGTTCCAGGGGAGGGAATCAGCCCCAGCATTTT. Protein sequence: CASSSRGGNQPQHF. The chain combines TRBV6-5 with TRBJ1-5, with D maybe TRBD1 (6 bases). Per the germline V gene, CDR1 is MNHEY and CDR2 is SVGAGI. V was cut by 4 bases and J by 4 bases, with 11 bases left in between. The CDR3 is 14 residues long.

This clonotype has a single count. A read error may account for a junction end that differs from germline. This chain uses TRBV11-3 with TRBJ1-3; weak D call: TRBD1 (6 bases). Per the germline V gene, CDR1 is SGHNT and CDR2 is YENEEA. This CDR3 spans 14 amino acids. The CDR3 reads CASSFGQNGSTIYF. The DNA for the CDR3 is TGTGCCAGCAGCTTCGGACAGAATGGAAGCACCATATATTTT.

This clonotype was seen a handful of times. This likely comes from a read error, as the CDR3 has no conserved phenylalanine or tryptophan at its end. This chain links TRBV11-3 with TRBJ2-7, with 7 bases aligning to TRBD2. V was clipped by 5 bases and J by 7 bases; unmatched bases: 14. CDR3 size: 15 residues. Germline CDR1 reads SGHNT; CDR2 reads YENEEA. CDR3 residues: CASSPGGDPYDEQYI. The CDR3 region has the DNA TGTGCCAGCAGCCCGGGGGGAGACCCCTACGATGAGCAGTACATC.

As concerns this clonotype: Given a much more abundant clone one base away, this may be a read error. V gene TRBV5-6 combines with J gene TRBJ1-5; D unresolved. Looked up from germline, CDR1 is SGHDT and CDR2 is YYEEEE. CDR3 size: 12 residues. The CDR3 protein is CPSSLGDQPQHF. In DNA form, the CDR3 reads TGTCCCAGCAGCTTGGGCGATCAGCCCCAGCATTTT.